The TCR beta chain under discussion was sequenced for a study of blood T cells in healthy people across ages (dated by TCRdb to between 2015 and 2017). With respect to the entire study: In model experiments, roughly one uniquely barcoded TCR beta cDNA molecule per two T cells was captured by template switching. Two additional independent replicas of 1 million unique cDNA reads from the same blood draw were analyzed for two donors (one aged 18 to 30 and one aged 80 or older). Four age groups were formed from the donors: young (average approximately 15 years), middle-aged (less than 40), aged (around 62) and long-lived (more than 75). To track age-related changes in TCR beta repertoire diversity, the study relied on deep sequencing normalized with unique cDNA molecular identifiers. The paper as a whole reports these results and caveats: Compared with the aged group, the long-lived group had more naive CD4+ T cells, fewer expanded clones and increased TCR diversity, suggesting age selection. A strong correlation was found between observed TCR beta diversity and the percentage of naive T cells measured by flow cytometry. As age increased, observed TCR beta diversity per million T cells dropped in a roughly linear way, and a significant reduction was already evident by age about 40. Conclusive comparison of naive and antigen-experienced compartments was prevented by the profiling of bulk unsorted PBMCs. The CMV infection status of donors was not known, potentially confounding age-related changes in expanded clonotypes. Estimates of total diversity based on one million sequenced T cells were considered lower bounds and underestimates.

V is clipped by 2 bases and J by 6 bases, and the sequence between their germline boundaries is 3 bases long. From the cysteine through the phenylalanine, the CDR3 covers 11 amino acids. Only the CDR3 DNA is retained, 33 bases long and in frame from the first base. CDR1 SNHLY and CDR2 FYNNEI were looked up in the germline V gene. The method behind the library was 5' RACE. This sample was sequenced with an Illumina HiSeq 2500. A second PCR of about 6 to 12 cycles was performed with a sample-barcoded 5' primer and a J-beta primer mix. A template-switch 5' adaptor carrying 12 random nucleotides introduced a unique molecular identifier onto each TCR beta cDNA molecule. Each sample yielded at least 2.5 million CDR3-containing paired-end reads. The Mint cDNA synthesis kit, primed by a TRBC-specific oligonucleotide, was used to synthesize first-strand cDNA from all RNA. Following uracil-DNA glycosylase treatment, a first 18-cycle PCR with universal primers M1SS and BC2_uni_R was performed on all cDNA. The paper's processing steps were these. For normalization, 1 million high-quality reads were randomly selected from each sample, with every read carrying a distinct molecular identifier. Instead of being binned into consensus sequences, reads that shared molecular identifiers were thrown out. MiTCR, set to a Q25 quality threshold and the strictest error-elimination algorithm, was used for CDR3 identification, clonotype clustering and error correction. A nonparametric unseen species model with Euler transformation was used to estimate a lower bound on total TCR beta diversity. TCRdb reran the public reads through fastp at Q25 and MiXCR, keeping productive beta chains. Every CDR3 protein is listed once, alongside the most common genes and DNA of its rows. Clone size and V and J calls follow TCRdb, not the original study. The sample table shows about 560,000 distinct CDR3 sequences, and around a quarter are seen once. The top ten clones comprise 3% to 4.5% of the sample.

A remark on this clonotype: The antigen it binds to is not known. No qualities accompany the bases; no much larger clone lies one base away.

The approximately 41 donors, aged roughly 6 to 95 years, were systemically healthy Caucasian individuals from Russia. Each donor gave 9 to 10 milliliters of peripheral blood, collected into EDTA-treated Vacutainer tubes. PBMCs were isolated by Ficoll-Paque density-gradient centrifugation, with at least 7 million obtained per sample. Total RNA was extracted from PBMCs with Trizol reagent, with at least 5.5 micrograms obtained per sample. Naive CD45RAhigh/CD27high T cell percentages were measured by flow cytometry on a PBMC aliquot from every donor. Separately, the same data were catalogued under a study of T cells of mothers and their children. The second publication reports: Nine systemically healthy Caucasian individuals, comprising three mothers and their six children, were included as donors. cDNA synthesis consumed the entire amount of extracted RNA, loaded at about 1.6 ug RNA in each 15 ul reaction. In the second PCR, the M1S primer introduced both the sample barcodes and 2-4 random nucleotides. Over 9.5 million TCR beta CDR3 reads came from each mother, compared with millions of reads from each child. Thymic selection similarly shapes TCR recombination output in related and unrelated pairs, with minor effect from inherited differences. Normalized repertoire overlap was always slightly but never significantly higher in related than unrelated mother-child pairs. No persistent microchimeric T cell clones were found, with a detection sensitivity of approximately 100 clones per million clonotypes. Deep NGS was used in the study to compare the TCR beta repertoires of mothers and children and to look for features that separate related mother-child pairs from unrelated individuals. Mothers averaged around 40 +/- 4 years of age and children averaged around 10 +/- 4 years. After adapters were ligated using NEBNext reagents, the libraries underwent 100+100 nt paired-end sequencing on an Illumina HiSeq 2000. Mother and child libraries were prepared a month apart and sequenced in separate runs to prevent cross-contamination. Each donor had between roughly 450,000 and 2,300,000 distinct TCR beta clonotypes identified. Naive TCR beta clonotypes were estimated from low-frequency clonotypes matched to each donor's FACS-determined naive share, without sorting.

The sample consisted of blood. Recombination joined TRBV2 with TRBJ2-3, with the D gene call left open. The sequence derives from a boy younger than 10 in good health. The CDR3 is CASSEMDTQYF. DNA sequence: TGTGCCAGCAGTGAAATGGATACGCAGTATTTT.